These 10 T cell receptor beta chains came from one sample sequenced in a study of blood T cell repertoires in COVID-19. Using immunoSEQ multiplex PCR, the repertoire was profiled, and TCRdb retains in-frame clones only, with some absent. The data show 180,000 or so clones, with 80% to 90% seen just once and approximately 8% held by the top ten. The source material was peripheral blood. These TCRs come from a man aged 55-75 years with acute or convalescent COVID-19.

V is TRBV19 and J is TRBJ2-5; 9 nucleotides align to TRBD2. Looked up from germline, CDR1 is LNHDA and CDR2 is SQIVND (reference sequence). The CDR3 totals 17 residues. The V and J ends lost 5 bases and 2 bases, in that order; junction bases with no gene match: 12. Here the CDR3 DNA reads TGTGCCAGTAGTTTAAGGGCTAGCGGGAAGGGACAAGAGACCCAGTACTTC. Protein: CASSLRASGKGQETQYF.

The chain recombines TRBV4-1 with TRBJ1-3, with D possibly TRBD1 on 5 matching bases. Trimming stripped 1 base from V and 3 bases from J, with 10 bases between. Germline values: CDR1 MGHRA, CDR2 YSYEKL. The CDR3 has 15 amino acids. The CDR3 region is CASSQVGLFGNTIYF. As DNA, the CDR3 is TGCGCCAGCAGCCAAGTGGGACTCTTTGGAAACACCATATATTTT.

Written as DNA, the CDR3 is TGTGCCTGGAGAGGAGATTATACGCAGTATTTT. It codes for CAWRGDYTQYF. This sequence joins TRBV30 and TRBJ2-3; D ambiguous. This CDR3 region has 11 residues. V dropped 3 bases and J dropped 7 bases, with 8 bases sitting between them. The V gene's germline CDR1 is GTSNPN and CDR2 SVGIG (reference sequence).

V is TRBV27 and J is TRBJ2-5; no firm D call. Trimming took 4 bases from V and 4 from J, leaving 13 bases between them. The CDR3 consists of 14 residues. Germline V gene sequence: CDR1 MNHEY, CDR2 SMNVEV (reference sequence). The CDR3 spells CASSSRRTGETQYF. CDR3 nucleotides: TGTGCCAGCAGTTCCCGGCGCACGGGAGAGACCCAGTACTTC.

V gene TRBV7-9 combines with J gene TRBJ2-1; 11 positions agree with TRBD2. The trim removed 3 bases at V and 6 bases at J, leaving 4 bases unmatched. Germline CDR1 is SEHNR and CDR2 is FQNEAQ (reference sequence). The CDR3 consists of 15 residues. CDR3: CASSFRLAGGNEQFF. The CDR3, as DNA: TGTGCCAGCAGCTTCCGGCTAGCGGGAGGCAATGAGCAGTTCTTC.

The genes are TRBV28 and TRBJ1-2; D gene uncertain. The CDR3 has 12 residues. Germline V lookup: CDR1 MDHEN, CDR2 SYDVKM. The V end was cut by 2 bases, the J end by 8 bases, with 9 bases between. CDR3 bases: TGTGCCAGCAGTTTACCGGGGAAGGGCTACACCTTC. Translating gives CASSLPGKGYTF.

The V and J genes are TRBV18 and TRBJ2-1; TRBD1 aligns across 11 bases. Per the germline V gene, CDR1 is KGHSH and CDR2 is LQKENI. V trimming: 4 bases; J trimming: 10 bases; junction bases outside the gene matches: 6. This CDR3 has 14 residues. CDR3 in amino acids: CASSLGQGDREQFF. CDR3 bases: TGTGCCAGCTCACTGGGACAGGGGGACAGGGAGCAGTTCTTC.

This rearrangement joins TRBV12-3 or TRBV12-4 to TRBJ1-2; D is uncertain. The CDR3 consists of 13 residues. The V end was cut by 3 bases, the J end by 7 bases, with 12 bases between. CDR3 nucleotides: TGTGCCAGCAGTTTTAGCCGGTCGGGTGGCTACACCTTC. Translation gives CASSFSRSGGYTF.

CDR3 sequence reads: CASSLRIAGTGNEQFF. For the CDR3, the DNA is TGCGCCAGCAGCTTGAGAATAGCGGGAACGGGCAATGAGCAGTTCTTC. The J gene is TRBJ2-1, the V gene TRBV5-1, with 8 bases that match TRBD2. Per the germline V gene, CDR1 is SGHRS and CDR2 is YFSETQ. The trim removed 1 base at V and 6 bases at J, leaving 9 bases unmatched. The CDR3 is made up of 16 amino acids.

The chain joins TRBV28 to TRBJ2-3; no definite D call. Germline CDR1 reads MDHEN; CDR2 reads SYDVKM. The length of the CDR3 is 14 residues. The V gene lost 0 bases and the J gene lost 5 bases, with 9 bases spanning the gap. CDR3 loop: CASSLWPIKDTQYF. The CDR3 DNA sequence: TGTGCCAGCAGTTTATGGCCTATTAAAGATACGCAGTATTTT.